These T cell receptor beta chains were read from a single sample in a study of T cell clonotyping in hematopoietic cell transplantation. Sequencing used immunoSEQ multiplex PCR; TCRdb keeps in-frame clones, though not all of them. The sample records some 30,000 clones, over 60% being singletons. The source was peripheral blood mononuclear cells, collected before stem cell transplant. The receptor set was obtained from a man in his fifties or sixties with myelodysplastic syndrome. Some clones in this sample may be carry-over from other donors' samples. Both conserved end residues are part of each CDR3. Each record gives: D gene, clone size, J gene, V gene, CDR3 length, CDR3 protein, CDR3 DNA. The D gene is left open where the match is weak. A row's size may be missing; if present it is once, few, many or a size class.

.	.	TRBJ1-6	TRBV30	13	CAWSLGLNSPLHF	TGTGCCTGGAGTCTGGGGTTGAATTCACCCCTCCACTTT
TRBD1	.	TRBJ1-1	TRBV9	13	CASSVGTGEQAFF	TGTGCCAGCAGCGTAGGGACAGGGGAGCAAGCTTTCTTT
.	.	TRBJ1-2	TRBV6-5	13	CASSYRSNYGYTF	TGTGCCAGCAGTTACCGGTCTAACTATGGCTACACCTTC
TRBD2	once	TRBJ2-7	TRBV5-4	14	CASTRTGGSYEQYF	TGTGCCAGCACCCGAACGGGGGGCTCCTACGAGCAGTACTTC
TRBD1	.	TRBJ1-6	TRBV30	15	CAGLRGTGHNSPLHF	TGTGCCGGACTGAGGGGGACAGGCCACAATTCACCCCTCCACTTT
.	.	TRBJ2-3	TRBV29-1	13	CSAESGRTDTQYF	TGCAGCGCCGAGTCGGGACGGACAGATACGCAGTATTTT
TRBD1	.	TRBJ2-7	TRBV19	16	CASSIATPGTGDEQYF	TGTGCCAGTAGTATTGCGACACCGGGGACAGGGGACGAGCAGTACTTC
.	.	TRBJ1-5	TRBV30	14	CAWSRRSGNQPQHF	TGTGCCTGGAGTCGAAGGAGTGGCAATCAGCCCCAGCATTTT
TRBD2	.	TRBJ2-7	TRBV6-5	16	CASSYSGTSFLYEQYF	TGTGCCAGCAGTTACTCGGGGACTAGCTTTCTGTACGAGCAGTACTTC
TRBD2	few	TRBJ2-1	TRBV5-1	17	CASSELRSSGVYNEQFF	TGCGCCAGCAGCGAGCTCAGGAGTAGCGGGGTTTACAATGAGCAGTTCTTC
TRBD2	.	TRBJ2-7	TRBV25-1	13	CAAVGTSGYEQYF	TGTGCCGCCGTTGGGACTAGCGGGTACGAGCAGTACTTC
.	few	TRBJ1-5	TRBV28	15	CATFGGQGGNQPQHF	TGTGCCACCTTCGGCGGGCAGGGAGGCAATCAGCCCCAGCATTTT
.	.	TRBJ1-1	TRBV29-1	12	CSVEVGTSEAFF	TGCAGCGTTGAAGTAGGAACATCTGAAGCTTTCTTT
TRBD2	.	TRBJ2-7	TRBV30	13	CAWSVAGGYEQYF	TGTGCCTGGAGCGTAGCGGGAGGCTACGAGCAGTACTTC
.	.	TRBJ1-5	TRBV2	13	CASSGIRAQPQHF	TGTGCCAGCAGCGGTATTCGGGCTCAGCCCCAGCATTTT